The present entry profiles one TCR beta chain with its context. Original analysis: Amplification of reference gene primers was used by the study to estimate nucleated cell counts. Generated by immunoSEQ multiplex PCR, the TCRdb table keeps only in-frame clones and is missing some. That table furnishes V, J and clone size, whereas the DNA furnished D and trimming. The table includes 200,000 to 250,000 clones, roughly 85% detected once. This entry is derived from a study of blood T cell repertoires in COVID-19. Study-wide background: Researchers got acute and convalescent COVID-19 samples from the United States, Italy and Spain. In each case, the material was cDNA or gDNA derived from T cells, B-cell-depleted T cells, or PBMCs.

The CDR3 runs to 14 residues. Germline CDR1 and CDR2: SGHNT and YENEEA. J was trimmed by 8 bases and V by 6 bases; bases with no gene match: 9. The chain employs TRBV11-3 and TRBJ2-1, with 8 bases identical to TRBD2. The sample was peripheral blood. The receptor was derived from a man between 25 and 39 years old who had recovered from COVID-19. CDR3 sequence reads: CASSQRGTRDEQFF. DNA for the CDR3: TGTGCCAGCAGTCAACGGGGGACTAGAGATGAGCAGTTCTTC.